This entry describes one TCR beta chain. As yet, its antigen is unknown. This sample was taken from a study of cytomegalovirus exposure and HLA in healthy donors. Notes on the study in general: Reports showed the classifier diagnosing cytomegalovirus status with high specificity and sensitivity. Later analysis identified a missense DCLRE1C variant that was linked to TCR beta V- and J-gene trimming.

With 60 Vbeta and 13 Jbeta primers, the PCR was carried out. Under the authors' procedure: Unique TCR beta chains numbered 60 million to 100 million in a later analysis, with around 10 million shared. The method was immunoSEQ multiplex PCR; TCRdb's version includes in-frame clones alone and lacks a portion of them. That table supplies the V and J calls and clone size; D and trimming were determined from the DNA. The profile shows fewer than 90,000 clones, over 60% of them singletons. CDR1 MNHNY and CDR2 SVGAGI come from the germline V gene (reference sequence). This CDR3 spans 15 amino acids. Trimming took 4 bases from V and 3 from J; bases not matched to a gene: 4.

This TCR was recovered from a man aged 25 to 40 in good health and CMV-seronegative. The chain recombines TRBV6-6 with TRBJ2-1; TRBD2 matches 9 bases. Sequencing input: PBMCs. This chain's CDR3 is CASSFSSGDYNEQFF. CDR3 DNA: TGTGCCAGCAGTTTCTCTAGCGGGGACTACAATGAGCAGTTCTTC.